The 8 T cell receptor beta chains presented below share a single source sample, sequenced in a study of blood T cell repertoires in COVID-19 (dated by TCRdb to 2020 to 2022). Library generation was performed with the immunoSEQ multiplex PCR assay. Not all clones reach the TCRdb copy of this immuneACCESS table, which keeps in-frame sequences only. Checked studies attribute under half of the gap to unresolved V genes and leave the rest unexplained. This sample has roughly 100,000 clones in its table, and 91% of those were observed once. Of the sample, roughly 17% falls within the top ten clones. Sequenced sample: peripheral blood. The source of these receptors is a man aged 45-65 years with acute or convalescent COVID-19.

The CDR3 spells CASSSSGGSYEQYF. In DNA, the CDR3 is TGTGCCAGTTCCTCGAGCGGGGGGTCCTACGAGCAGTACTTC. The chain employs TRBV19 and TRBJ2-7, with 9 bases that match TRBD2. V shed 8 bases, J shed 1 base, and the junction held 6 bases outside the gene matches. Germline V lookup: CDR1 LNHDA, CDR2 SQIVND (reference sequence). This CDR3 has 14 residues.

The CDR3: CASSPNRGNQPQHF. The CDR3 DNA is TGTGCCAGCAGCCCGAACAGGGGCAATCAGCCCCAGCATTTT. The chain joins TRBV7-2 to TRBJ1-5; D possibly corresponds to TRBD1 (6 bases). The V gene's germline CDR1 is SGHTA and CDR2 FQGNSA. The CDR3 runs 14 residues. Trimming left V 5 bases short and J 2 bases short, with 10 bases between. Looking up the rest from reference TRBV7-2 and TRBJ1-5 gives the full variable domain: GAGVSQSPSNKVTEKGKDVELRCDPISGHTALYWYRQSLGQGLEFLIYFQGNSAPDKSGLPSDRFSAERTGGSVSTLTIQRTQQEDSAVYLCASSPNRGNQPQHFGDGTRLSIL.

This clone appeared a few times. The chain combines TRBV5-1 with TRBJ1-4; TRBD1 might be the D (5 bases). Trimming took off 2 bases at V and 6 bases at J, with 11 bases between the two ends. CDR3 length: 14 amino acids. Germline CDR1 SGHRS, CDR2 YFSETQ. The CDR3 spells CASSFSGADEKLFF. The CDR3 DNA reads TGCGCCAGCAGCTTCAGTGGGGCAGATGAAAAACTGTTTTTT.

The V call is TRBV20-1, the J call TRBJ2-5; tentative D call: TRBD1 (6 bases). This CDR3 comprises 11 residues. CDR1 and CDR2 from the germline V gene are DFQATT and SNEGSKA (reference sequence). Trimming cost V 4 bases and J 3 bases, with 6 bases left between them. The CDR3 sequence is CSANREETQYF. CDR3 DNA: TGCAGTGCTAACAGGGAAGAGACCCAGTACTTC.

The V call is TRBV12-3 or TRBV12-4, the J call TRBJ2-3; TRBD2 aligns across 9 bases. After removal of 6 bases from V and 9 bases from J, the junction contained 7 bases not matched to a gene. This CDR3 region has 13 residues. The CDR3 loop reads CASRGSGGGTQYF. As DNA, the CDR3 is TGTGCCAGCAGGGGTAGCGGGGGAGGGACGCAGTATTTT.

This chain links TRBV5-4 with TRBJ2-3; 14 nucleotides align to TRBD2. Germline lookup yields CDR1 SGHNT and CDR2 YYREEE (reference sequence). J was trimmed by 4 bases and V by 5 bases; bases with no gene match: 6. The CDR3 extends over 16 amino acids. CDR3 in DNA: TGTGCCAGCAGGCCAGGACTAGCGGGGGGCGCAGATACGCAGTATTTT. Translated: CASRPGLAGGADTQYF.

The chain has TRBV13 and TRBJ1-6, with 9 bases aligning to TRBD1. Germline V CDR1 and CDR2: PRHDT, FYEKMQ (reference sequence). The ends lost 4 bases at V and 10 bases at J; junction bases unmatched: 11. This CDR3 comprises 16 residues. CDR3 bases: TGTGCCAGCAGCTCACGATGGGACAGGGTCGGCTCACCCCTCCACTTT. Encoded protein: CASSSRWDRVGSPLHF. The full variable domain, its missing parts supplied by reference TRBV13 and TRBJ1-6, is AAGVIQSPRHLIKEKRETATLKCYPIPRHDTVYWYQQGPGQDPQFLISFYEKMQSDKGSIPDRFSAQQFSDYHSELNMSSLELGDSALYFCASSSRWDRVGSPLHFGNGTRLTVT.

This clone was recorded once. The chain has TRBV18 and TRBJ2-3; the match to TRBD1 covers 9 bases. This CDR3 comprises 16 residues. CDR1 is KGHSH and CDR2 is LQKENI in the germline V gene. V shed 4 bases and J 4 bases; nucleotides not matched to a gene: 9. CDR3 nucleotides: TGTGCCAGCTCACAAGTGGGACAGGGAGCAGCAGATACGCAGTATTTT. This translates into CASSQVGQGAADTQYF.